This T cell receptor beta chain was retrieved from a study of T cell changes during pregnancy in multiple sclerosis (dated by TCRdb to the late 2010s). Notes on the research overall: The study examined how the T cell repertoire changed over the course of pregnancy in women with multiple sclerosis.

The method was the immunoSEQ multiplex PCR assay. TCRdb's version of the immuneACCESS table is confined to in-frame rearrangements and falls short of the full clone set. An unresolved V gene accounts for under half of the shortfall where checked; the remainder is of unknown origin. The sample has around 100,000 clones on record, approximately 92% of them singletons. The ten largest clonotypes hold about 1.3% of the sample. As concerns this clone: This clone's antigen is unknown. The sample holds no much larger clone one base away, and base qualities are not on file.

The cysteine opens and the phenylalanine closes a CDR3 of 15 amino acids. The retained sequence is limited to the CDR3, 45 bases, with the frame set at the first base. A distance of 16 bases separates the germline ends of V and J, which lose 6 bases and 2 bases respectively. CDR1 and CDR2 are drawn from the germline V gene: MDHEN, SYDVKM. Material: peripheral blood, obtained in the second trimester of pregnancy. The TCR was taken from a female donor with multiple sclerosis, enrolled in a pregnancy study. The rearranged chain carries TRBV28 and TRBJ1-2; the D gene identity is not certain. The DNA sequence is given as TGTGCCAGCAGGCCTTCCTGGGCGGGGAACTATGGCTACACCTTC. It codes for CASRPSWAGNYGYTF.